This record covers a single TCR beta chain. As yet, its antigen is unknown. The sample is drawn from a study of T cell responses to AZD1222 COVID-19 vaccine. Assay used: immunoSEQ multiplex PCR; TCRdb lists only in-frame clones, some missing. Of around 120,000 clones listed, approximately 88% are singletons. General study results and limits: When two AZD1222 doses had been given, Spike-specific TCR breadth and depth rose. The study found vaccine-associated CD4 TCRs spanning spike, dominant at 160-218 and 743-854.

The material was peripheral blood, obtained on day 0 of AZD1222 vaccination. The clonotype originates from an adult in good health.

CDR3 nucleotide sequence: TGTGCCAGCCGAAAGGGGGGCTGGGAGCAGTACTTC. Amino acids: CASRKGGWEQYF. The chain carries TRBV2 and TRBJ2-7; D possibly uses TRBD1 or TRBD2 (6 bases each). The CDR3 length is 12 residues. Germline V lookup: CDR1 SNHLY, CDR2 FYNNEI. The V end was cut by 8 bases, the J end by 7 bases, with 15 bases between.